The 5 T cell receptor beta chains presented below share a single source sample, sequenced in a study of OX40 agonist ivuxolimab in advanced cancers. Sequencing was performed with immunoSEQ multiplex PCR; in TCRdb, only in-frame clones are kept and a portion is missing. This table holds tens of thousands of clones, roughly 90% found once. The material was CD4+ or CD8+ T cells sorted from blood, obtained in a trial of the OX40 agonist ivuxolimab. These receptors were obtained from an adult with an advanced solid tumor such as melanoma, head and neck, liver or kidney cancer.

This clone was seen a single time. This chain uses TRBV19 with TRBJ2-7, with D perhaps given as TRBD1 or TRBD2 (5 bases each). Germline V gene data show CDR1 as LNHDA and CDR2 as SQIVND (reference sequence). The CDR3 has 17 residues. V lost 5 bases to trimming and J lost 2 bases, with 22 bases between them. The CDR3 here is CASSAPPPQRGAYEQYF. CDR3 DNA sequence: TGTGCCAGTAGTGCCCCTCCCCCGCAGAGGGGAGCCTACGAGCAGTACTTC.

The rearrangement joins TRBV6-5 to TRBJ1-2; D unclear. Germline V CDR1 and CDR2: MNHEY, SVGAGI. The CDR3 contains 13 residues. The V end lost 8 bases, the J end lost 0 bases, and 10 bases lay between the germline ends. The CDR3 nucleotides are TGTGCCAGCGGCAGCGAATCTAACTATGGCTACACCTTC. It encodes CASGSESNYGYTF.

The chain couples TRBV7-9 to TRBJ2-1; 7 positions match TRBD1. The V gene's germline CDR1 is SEHNR and CDR2 FQNEAQ (reference sequence). The CDR3 extends over 16 amino acids. V was pared by 5 bases and J by 7 bases, with 14 bases of the junction left unmatched. The CDR3, as DNA: TGTGCCAGCAGCCCAGGGGGTGGGAAGACAGATAATGAGCAGTTCTTC. Its protein product is CASSPGGGKTDNEQFF.

The chain employs TRBV4-1 and TRBJ2-1; 10 nucleotides align to TRBD2. This CDR3 is built from 16 residues. V lost 4 bases, J lost 2 bases, and 5 bases stayed unmatched. Germline values: CDR1 MGHRA, CDR2 YSYEKL. CDR3 nucleotide sequence: TGCGCCAGCAGCCTAAGCGGGAGGGAGACCTACAATGAGCAGTTCTTC. It specifies CASSLSGRETYNEQFF.

This chain connects TRBV5-6 to TRBJ2-1, with 12 bases aligning to TRBD2. Germline values: CDR1 SGHDT, CDR2 YYEEEE. V was clipped by 1 base and J by 5 bases; unmatched bases: 7. The CDR3 consists of 17 residues. CDR3 DNA: TGTGCCAGCAGCTTGCGGCTAGCGGGAGGGTTCCACAATGAGCAGTTCTTC. This translates into CASSLRLAGGFHNEQFF.